This T cell receptor beta chain was observed in a study of T-cell memory formation after mild COVID-19. Turning to the study itself: Among the donors, TCR clusters were largely specific to each donor.

The CDR3 is 14 amino acids. Per the germline V gene, CDR1 is SGHDT and CDR2 is YYEEEE. The V gene lost 0 bases and the J gene lost 1 base, with 6 bases spanning the gap. Overall study results and limits: The SARS-CoV-2 specificity of second-wave clones reaching peak at day 37 remained unverified. Mainly CM and EM harbored the contracting CD4+ clones; mainly EMRA harbored the CD8+ ones.

Constant-segment-primed 5'RACE gave TCR alpha and TCR beta cDNA libraries with sample barcodes and UMIs. One entry per CDR3 protein results from TCRdb running MiXCR on the 5' RACE reads. The sample consists of under 550,000 distinct CDR3 sequences, about 20% of them appearing once. This clonotype was counted a few times. Its antigen remains unknown. This clonotype originated in a man younger than 35 who had mild COVID-19 (a few samples of this study predate the infection). Cell type and time point are not known. The material sequenced was PBMCs or a T cell subset sorted from them (not recorded which). The rearrangement links TRBV5-6 to TRBJ2-3, with D uncertain. The DNA of the CDR3 is TGTGCCAGCAGCTTGGTAGGACGCACAGATACGCAGTATTTT. Translating gives CASSLVGRTDTQYF.